A selection of T cell receptor beta chains follows, all from one sample in a study of blood T cell repertoires in COVID-19. Produced via immunoSEQ multiplex PCR; TCRdb's table is partial and in-frame only. The sample contains over 75,000 clones, over 90% of which appear only once. Sequenced sample: peripheral blood. The origin of the receptors is a man in his fifties or sixties with acute or convalescent COVID-19. Both conserved end residues are part of each CDR3. Each record gives: D gene, CDR3 length, V gene, clone size, J gene, CDR3 DNA, CDR3 protein. A D gene is named only where the DNA matches it firmly. Rows may omit the clone size; those that give it use once, few, many or a size class.

TRBD1	18	TRBV18	-	TRBJ2-6	TGTGCCAGCTCACCTTTGATAATAACAGGGGATGGGGCCAACGTCCTGACTTTC	CASSPLIITGDGANVLTF
-	12	TRBV30	-	TRBJ1-1	TGTGCCTGGAGTGTTACAGCGGAGAAAGCTTTCTTT	CAWSVTAEKAFF
TRBD1	14	TRBV2	-	TRBJ1-2	TGTGCCAGTTCACGCCCAGGGACAGAATATGGCTACACCTTC	CASSRPGTEYGYTF
-	19	TRBV21-1	-	TRBJ2-4	TGTGCCAGCAGCCAGGTGGGACAGCGCCTCCATCTAGCCAAAAACATTCAGTACTTC	CASSQVGQRLHLAKNIQYF
-	16	TRBV2	-	TRBJ1-6	TGTGCCAGCAGTCCAGGCGGGGGCTCCTATAATTCACCCCTCCACTTT	CASSPGGGSYNSPLHF
-	13	TRBV10-3	once	TRBJ2-6	TGTGCCATCAGATCAGGGGGGGCCAACGTCCTGACTTTC	CAIRSGGANVLTF
-	13	TRBV11-3	-	TRBJ1-1	TGTGCCAGCAGCTTAGATCTCGGGAATGAAGCTTTCTTT	CASSLDLGNEAFF
TRBD1	17	TRBV11-3	-	TRBJ1-4	TGTGCCAGCAGCTTCGGAGCGGGACAGGGGAGGCGAGAAAAACTGTTTTTT	CASSFGAGQGRREKLFF
TRBD1	14	TRBV23-1	once	TRBJ1-2	TGCGCCAGGAAAAGTAGAGGGGACAGTAATGGCTACACCTTC	CARKSRGDSNGYTF
TRBD2	15	TRBV4-2	-	TRBJ2-7	TGTGCCAGCAGCCAAGGGCCTAGCGGGACCTACGAGCAGTACTTC	CASSQGPSGTYEQYF
TRBD1	12	TRBV28	-	TRBJ1-1	TGTGCCAGCACAAAACAGGGGGCTGAAGCTTTCTTT	CASTKQGAEAFF
-	19	TRBV4-3	-	TRBJ1-1	TGCGCCAGCAGCCAAGAGACCGGGACACCCCAAGCCTCGTACACTGAAGCTTTCTTT	CASSQETGTPQASYTEAFF
TRBD2	13	TRBV7-3	few	TRBJ2-1	TGTGCCAGCAGCGGGACTAGCGGACGTGAGCAGTTCTTC	CASSGTSGREQFF
TRBD2	16	TRBV28	-	TRBJ2-2	TGTGCCAGCAGTCTCGCTAGCGGGAGTAAACCCGGGGAGCTGTTTTTT	CASSLASGSKPGELFF
TRBD1	14	TRBV18	-	TRBJ1-1	TGTGCCAGCTCTTTTAAGGACAGGGAGACTGAAGCTTTCTTT	CASSFKDRETEAFF
TRBD1	15	TRBV5-1	-	TRBJ2-7	TGCGCCAGCAGCTTGTTCCCAGGGGGCTCCTACGAGCAGTACTTC	CASSLFPGGSYEQYF
TRBD1	14	TRBV28	-	TRBJ1-2	TGTGCCAGCACATCAGGAGCAGGGGGCTATGGCTACACCTTC	CASTSGAGGYGYTF
TRBD1	14	TRBV2	-	TRBJ2-5	TGTGCCAGCAACACGAGACAGGGGCCAGAGACCCAGTACTTC	CASNTRQGPETQYF
-	16	TRBV5-1	-	TRBJ2-2	TGCGCCAGCAGACCTGACACCTTAGGATACACCGGGGAGCTGTTTTTT	CASRPDTLGYTGELFF
-	15	TRBV6-5	-	TRBJ2-7	TGTGCCAGCAGTTACTCGATAGTAGCGTTATACGAGCAGTACTTC	CASSYSIVALYEQYF
TRBD2	15	TRBV7-2	-	TRBJ2-7	TGTGCCAGCAGCCCACTAGCGGGAGGGTCCTACGAGCAGTACTTC	CASSPLAGGSYEQYF
-	14	TRBV7-9	-	TRBJ1-6	TGTGCCAGCACCAAACGGGGGGCGGATTCACCCCTCCACTTT	CASTKRGADSPLHF
-	14	TRBV5-4	-	TRBJ2-5	TGTGCCAGCAGCCTGGGGACTGTCCAAGAGACCCAGTACTTC	CASSLGTVQETQYF
TRBD1	13	TRBV19	-	TRBJ2-7	TGTGCCAGCTCAGGACAGGGGTATTCCGAGCAGTACTTC	CASSGQGYSEQYF
-	14	TRBV19	-	TRBJ2-7	TGTGCCAGTAGTATTGACAGGAATTCCTACGAGCAGTACTTC	CASSIDRNSYEQYF
-	17	TRBV27	-	TRBJ2-6	TGTGCCAGCAGGGAGGCAGGGGCGACGGCTGGGGCCAACGTCCTGACTTTC	CASREAGATAGANVLTF
-	13	TRBV24-1	once	TRBJ2-3	TGTGCCACCAAAGGGGCTGGCACAGATACGCAGTATTTT	CATKGAGTDTQYF